This TCR beta chain was profiled in a study of blood T cell repertoires in COVID-19. The wider study: Italy, Spain and the United States were the sources of the convalescent and acute COVID-19 samples. Sources were T cells, B-cell-depleted T cells, or PBMCs; the material itself was cDNA or gDNA.

Germline-derived CDR1 and CDR2 are GTSNPN and SVGIG (reference sequence). The trim removed 3 bases at V and 4 bases at J, leaving 11 bases unmatched. The CDR3 length is 15 residues. In the original analysis: Reference gene primer amplification in the assay estimated nucleated cell counts. Assay used: immunoSEQ multiplex PCR; TCRdb lists only in-frame clones, some missing. The DNA was the basis for D and trimming; V, J and clone size are from that table. The table has some 330,000 clones, 85% to 90% seen once. The chain uses TRBV30 and TRBJ2-5; 7 bases line up with TRBD1. The sequence was collected from a woman between 45 and 65 years old with active or convalescent COVID-19. Sequencing input: peripheral blood. The DNA for the CDR3 is TGTGCCTGGAGGATCGACAGGGTGGGATCAGAGACCCAGTACTTC. Protein: CAWRIDRVGSETQYF.